A selection of T cell receptor beta chains follows, all from one sample in a study of T cell changes during pregnancy in multiple sclerosis. Libraries were prepared by immunoSEQ multiplex PCR; TCRdb keeps only in-frame clonotypes and omits some of them. The table has 30,000 to 45,000 clones, 90% to 95% seen once. The material sequenced was CD4+ T cells from peripheral blood mononuclear cells, taken after pregnancy. The receptor set was obtained from a female donor with multiple sclerosis, enrolled in a pregnancy study. Each CDR3 is given with its conserved first and last residue. Each record gives: D gene, J gene, V gene, clone size, CDR3 length, CDR3 protein, CDR3 DNA. A D gene is named only where the DNA matches it firmly. Expanded clones are given a class, and other clones once, few, many or no size at all.

D: NA; J: TRBJ1-2; V: TRBV5-1; size: NA; length: 15; CDR3: CASSLALGAGYGYTF; DNA: TGCGCCAGCAGCTTGGCCCTTGGGGCAGGGTATGGCTACACCTTC
D: TRBD2; J: TRBJ2-4; V: TRBV9; size: NA; length: 15; CDR3: CASSGGGAGKNIQYF; DNA: TGTGCCAGCAGCGGGGGGGGTGCGGGGAAAAACATTCAGTACTTC
D: TRBD1; J: TRBJ1-5; V: TRBV28; size: NA; length: 15; CDR3: CASSRETGVAQPQHF; DNA: TGTGCCAGCAGTCGGGAGACAGGGGTAGCTCAGCCCCAGCATTTT
D: NA; J: TRBJ1-2; V: TRBV5-1; size: NA; length: 14; CDR3: CASSLETGIYGYTF; DNA: TGCGCCAGCAGCTTGGAAACAGGGATCTATGGCTACACCTTC
D: TRBD2; J: TRBJ2-2; V: TRBV4-2; size: NA; length: 16; CDR3: CASSQDRGVSTGELFF; DNA: TGTGCCAGCAGCCAAGATCGGGGGGTGAGCACCGGGGAGCTGTTTTTT
D: NA; J: TRBJ2-7; V: TRBV7-2; size: NA; length: 14; CDR3: CASSLAQGLYEQYF; DNA: TGTGCCAGCAGCTTAGCGCAAGGACTCTACGAGCAGTACTTC
D: TRBD1; J: TRBJ2-1; V: TRBV11-3; size: NA; length: 15; CDR3: CASSPGTGGFNEQFF; DNA: TGTGCCAGCAGTCCCGGGACAGGGGGTTTCAATGAGCAGTTCTTC
D: NA; J: TRBJ2-2; V: TRBV7-3; size: NA; length: 15; CDR3: CASSLRGGNTGELFF; DNA: TGTGCCAGCAGCTTACGAGGTGGAAACACCGGGGAGCTGTTTTTT
D: TRBD1; J: TRBJ1-2; V: TRBV6-5; size: NA; length: 13; CDR3: CASSIGTGAGYTF; DNA: TGTGCCAGCAGTATAGGGACAGGGGCCGGCTACACCTTC
D: TRBD1; J: TRBJ2-1; V: TRBV4-2; size: NA; length: 15; CDR3: CASSPGQGSYNEQFF; DNA: TGTGCCAGCAGCCCGGGACAGGGGAGCTACAATGAGCAGTTCTTC
D: NA; J: TRBJ1-1; V: TRBV20-1; size: NA; length: 11; CDR3: CSAGRGTEAFF; DNA: TGCAGTGCGGGGAGGGGAACTGAAGCTTTCTTT
D: TRBD1; J: TRBJ1-1; V: TRBV14; size: NA; length: 11; CDR3: CASSSDREAFF; DNA: TGTGCCAGCAGCTCGGACAGGGAAGCTTTCTTT
D: NA; J: TRBJ1-4; V: TRBV30; size: NA; length: 13; CDR3: CAWNKRRNEKLFF; DNA: TGTGCCTGGAATAAACGGAGAAATGAAAAACTGTTTTTT
D: NA; J: TRBJ1-1; V: TRBV11-2; size: once; length: 14; CDR3: CASSLRQTSTEAFF; DNA: TGTGCCAGCAGCTTGAGACAAACAAGTACTGAAGCTTTCTTT
D: NA; J: TRBJ1-2; V: TRBV27; size: NA; length: 14; CDR3: CASSGQGRGNGYTF; DNA: TGTGCCAGCAGCGGGCAGGGGAGAGGGAATGGCTACACCTTC
D: NA; J: TRBJ1-2; V: TRBV7-9; size: NA; length: 14; CDR3: CASSGEVQSYGYTF; DNA: TGTGCCAGCAGCGGAGAGGTCCAGTCCTATGGCTACACCTTC
D: TRBD1; J: TRBJ2-1; V: TRBV16; size: NA; length: 12; CDR3: CASSQTGTVQFF; DNA: TGTGCCAGCAGCCAAACAGGGACAGTCCAGTTCTTC
D: NA; J: TRBJ2-7; V: TRBV19; size: NA; length: 13; CDR3: CASSIGRGYEQYF; DNA: TGTGCCAGTAGTATCGGCAGGGGATACGAGCAGTACTTC
D: TRBD1; J: TRBJ2-1; V: TRBV7-3; size: NA; length: 14; CDR3: CASSPRTGNNEQFF; DNA: TGTGCCAGCAGCCCTCGGACAGGGAACAATGAGCAGTTCTTC
D: NA; J: TRBJ2-1; V: TRBV20-1; size: NA; length: 10; CDR3: CSASGSEQFF; DNA: TGCAGTGCTAGCGGGAGTGAGCAGTTCTTC
D: TRBD2; J: TRBJ2-7; V: TRBV18; size: once; length: 14; CDR3: CASSRAGGVYEQYF; DNA: TGTGCCAGCTCACGGGCGGGGGGGGTCTACGAGCAGTACTTC
D: NA; J: TRBJ2-1; V: TRBV7-9; size: NA; length: 16; CDR3: CASSLTPDSFRREQFF; DNA: TGTGCCAGCAGCCTAACTCCGGACAGCTTTCGAAGAGAGCAGTTCTTC
D: NA; J: TRBJ2-7; V: TRBV6-1; size: NA; length: 13; CDR3: CASERAGTYEQYF; DNA: TGTGCCAGCGAACGGGCGGGAACCTACGAGCAGTACTTC
D: TRBD1; J: TRBJ1-1; V: TRBV6-6; size: NA; length: 15; CDR3: CASSYPTGGNTEAFF; DNA: TGTGCCAGCAGTTACCCGACAGGGGGGAACACTGAAGCTTTCTTT
D: NA; J: TRBJ2-3; V: TRBV28; size: NA; length: 15; CDR3: CASNRGGWDNRVRYF; DNA: TGTGCCAGCAACAGAGGAGGTTGGGATAACCGGGTCCGGTATTTT
D: NA; J: TRBJ2-3; V: TRBV2; size: NA; length: 13; CDR3: CTAASERTDTQYF; DNA: TGTACGGCGGCTAGCGAACGCACAGATACGCAGTATTTT
D: NA; J: TRBJ1-1; V: TRBV19; size: NA; length: 16; CDR3: CASSVRQARLNTEAFF; DNA: TGTGCCAGTAGTGTCAGACAGGCAAGACTGAACACTGAAGCTTTCTTT
D: NA; J: TRBJ1-3; V: TRBV7-9; size: once; length: 15; CDR3: CASSLAVASGNTIYF; DNA: TGTGCCAGCAGCTTAGCGGTTGCGTCTGGAAACACCATATATTTT
D: TRBD1; J: TRBJ2-1; V: TRBV6-6; size: NA; length: 15; CDR3: CASSYSETGGNEQFF; DNA: TGTGCCAGCAGTTACTCGGAGACAGGGGGGAATGAGCAGTTCTTC
D: NA; J: TRBJ2-7; V: TRBV19; size: NA; length: 15; CDR3: CASSKRRDSTYEQYF; DNA: TGTGCCAGTAGCAAACGCCGGGACTCCACCTACGAGCAGTACTTC
D: NA; J: TRBJ1-2; V: TRBV19; size: NA; length: 14; CDR3: CASSTQAGVDGYTF; DNA: TGTGCCAGTAGTACCCAGGCAGGGGTGGATGGCTACACCTTC
D: NA; J: TRBJ2-3; V: TRBV7-3; size: NA; length: 12; CDR3: CASSSYTDTQYF; DNA: TGTGCCAGCAGCTCTTACACAGATACGCAGTATTTT
D: TRBD2; J: TRBJ2-4; V: TRBV7-9; size: NA; length: 16; CDR3: CASSPTSGVGMSIQYF; DNA: TGTGCCAGCAGCCCGACTAGCGGGGTGGGGATGAGCATTCAGTACTTC
D: TRBD2; J: TRBJ2-1; V: TRBV11-1; size: NA; length: 15; CDR3: CASSSGLADYNEQFF; DNA: TGTGCCAGCAGCTCCGGACTAGCGGACTACAATGAGCAGTTCTTC
D: TRBD1; J: TRBJ2-2; V: TRBV6-5; size: NA; length: 13; CDR3: CASPTGDTGELFF; DNA: TGTGCCAGCCCTACAGGGGACACCGGGGAGCTGTTTTTT
D: NA; J: TRBJ1-6; V: TRBV27; size: NA; length: 16; CDR3: CASSSLLSSYNSPLHF; DNA: TGTGCCAGCAGTTCTCTATTAAGCTCCTATAATTCACCCCTCCACTTT
D: NA; J: TRBJ1-5; V: TRBV5-1; size: NA; length: 15; CDR3: CASSLAPSRGQPQHF; DNA: TGCGCCAGCAGCTTGGCCCCGTCACGCGGTCAGCCCCAGCATTTT
D: TRBD1; J: TRBJ2-7; V: TRBV28; size: NA; length: 16; CDR3: CASSHLSRDRNYEQYF; DNA: TGTGCCAGCAGTCACTTGTCCCGGGACAGAAACTACGAGCAGTACTTC
D: NA; J: TRBJ1-2; V: TRBV2; size: NA; length: 12; CDR3: CASSPRVDGYTF; DNA: TGTGCCAGCAGTCCCAGGGTAGATGGCTACACCTTC
D: NA; J: TRBJ2-1; V: TRBV7-9; size: NA; length: 14; CDR3: CASSLAQTVDEQFF; DNA: TGTGCCAGCAGCTTAGCGCAAACGGTCGATGAGCAGTTCTTC
D: NA; J: TRBJ2-1; V: TRBV6-1; size: few; length: 12; CDR3: CASSYQGNEQFF; DNA: TGTGCCAGCAGTTATCAGGGTAATGAGCAGTTCTTC
D: NA; J: TRBJ1-5; V: TRBV7-2; size: NA; length: 13; CDR3: CASSFNNNQPQHF; DNA: TGTGCCAGCAGCTTTAATAACAATCAGCCCCAGCATTTT
D: NA; J: TRBJ1-4; V: TRBV2; size: NA; length: 14; CDR3: CASRERTFNEKLFF; DNA: TGTGCCAGCAGGGAGAGGACTTTTAATGAAAAACTGTTTTTT
D: NA; J: TRBJ1-5; V: TRBV18; size: NA; length: 13; CDR3: CASSPGLSQPQHF; DNA: TGTGCCAGCTCACCCGGACTCAGTCAGCCCCAGCATTTT
D: TRBD2; J: TRBJ2-1; V: TRBV7-8; size: NA; length: 16; CDR3: CASSLIGGRFDNEQFF; DNA: TGTGCCAGCAGCTTAATAGGCGGGAGGTTCGACAATGAGCAGTTCTTC
D: NA; J: TRBJ2-3; V: TRBV5-1; size: NA; length: 15; CDR3: CASKEFRPSTDTQYF; DNA: TGCGCCAGCAAGGAGTTTCGCCCTAGCACAGATACGCAGTATTTT
D: TRBD2; J: TRBJ2-3; V: TRBV7-9; size: once; length: 15; CDR3: CASSPLAGGPDTQYF; DNA: TGTGCCAGCAGCCCCCTAGCGGGGGGACCAGATACGCAGTATTTT
D: NA; J: TRBJ1-2; V: TRBV5-1; size: NA; length: 14; CDR3: CASSPAGTNYGYTF; DNA: TGCGCCAGCAGCCCGGCGGGGACTAACTATGGCTACACCTTC
D: TRBD1; J: TRBJ1-2; V: TRBV2; size: NA; length: 14; CDR3: CASSTRQGAWGYTF; DNA: TGTGCCAGCAGTACCCGACAGGGGGCGTGGGGCTACACCTTC
D: NA; J: TRBJ1-3; V: TRBV18; size: NA; length: 15; CDR3: CASSPPVASGNTIYF; DNA: TGTGCCAGCTCACCACCGGTAGCCTCTGGAAACACCATATATTTT
D: TRBD2; J: TRBJ2-3; V: TRBV7-2; size: few; length: 14; CDR3: CASSLARGSDTQYF; DNA: TGTGCCAGCAGCTTAGCGCGGGGGTCAGATACGCAGTATTTT
D: NA; J: TRBJ1-5; V: TRBV6-4; size: NA; length: 12; CDR3: CASSDAVQPQHF; DNA: TGTGCCAGCAGTGACGCAGTACAGCCCCAGCATTTT
D: TRBD1; J: TRBJ1-2; V: TRBV2; size: NA; length: 14; CDR3: CASSSGQGARGYTF; DNA: TGTGCCAGCAGTTCCGGACAGGGGGCGCGGGGCTACACCTTC
D: NA; J: TRBJ2-7; V: TRBV28; size: NA; length: 12; CDR3: CASSFRAYEQYF; DNA: TGTGCCAGCAGTTTCAGGGCCTACGAGCAGTACTTC